A single sample is the source of the 24 T cell receptor beta chains below, sequenced in a study of metastatic and nonmetastatic thyroid tumors. Via MiXCR, TCRdb re-called the PCR reads. Of tens of thousands of clones listed, 20% were seen once; the top ten hold 3.5% to 4.5%. Prior to thyroid surgery, none of the patients had received any treatment. Sequencing was carried out using blood. The receptors were sampled from a female donor with papillary thyroid cancer or a benign thyroid nodule (not recorded which). Some clones in this sample may be carry-over from other donors' samples.

The chain is built from TRBV5-1 and TRBJ2-7; D perhaps matches TRBD1 (6 bases). The V and J ends lost 5 bases and 7 bases respectively, with 13 bases between them. Germline loops: CDR1 SGHRS, CDR2 YFSETQ. The CDR3 runs to 12 residues. The CDR3 sequence is CASSPTGFEQYF. CDR3 DNA sequence: TGCGCCAGCAGTCCGACAGGCTTTGAGCAGTACTTC.

In its sample, this clone was seen many times. The gene calls are TRBV5-1 and TRBJ2-3; TRBD2 aligns across 10 bases. CDR3 length: 18 amino acids. Germline lookup yields CDR1 SGHRS and CDR2 YFSETQ. V shed 4 bases, J shed 4 bases, and the junction held 15 bases outside the gene matches. The CDR3 protein is CASSGDLAGGRPPDTQYF. The CDR3 DNA reads as TGCGCCAGCAGCGGCGACTTAGCGGGAGGAAGGCCCCCAGATACGCAGTATTTT.

A remark on this clone: One end of the junction varies from germline; a read error may be responsible. This chain connects TRBV20-1 to TRBJ2-1; D call uncertain. CDR1 DFQATT and CDR2 SNEGSKA come from the germline V gene (reference sequence). The CDR3 loop spans 16 amino acids. This chain's CDR3 is CTARDPQRSSNNEQFF. DNA for the CDR3: TGCACTGCTAGAGACCCCCAAAGGAGCTCCAACAATGAGCAGTTCTTC.

This clone was observed a few times. DNA of the CDR3: TGTGCCAGCAGCTTGGGTGGCGTAGAGACCCAGTACTTC. As protein: CASSLGGVETQYF. V is TRBV5-4 and J is TRBJ2-5; D is unresolved. CDR1 is SGHNT, CDR2 YYREEE, per germline (reference sequence). This CDR3 comprises 13 residues. V lost 0 bases to trimming and J lost 4 bases, with 7 bases between them.

This clone was counted many times. Additional DNA sequences in this sample encode the identical CDR3. The V call is TRBV27, the J call TRBJ2-3, with a possible D match to TRBD1 (6 bases). Germline V gives CDR1 MNHEY, CDR2 SMNVEV (reference sequence). The CDR3 sequence is 13 residues long. Trimming took off 6 bases at V and 6 bases at J, with 13 bases between the two ends. For the CDR3, the DNA is TGTGCCAGCAGGCAAAGGGGGTCCGATACGCAGTATTTT. It specifies CASRQRGSDTQYF.

In its sample, this clone was seen many times. V is TRBV9 and J is TRBJ2-1; D possibly corresponds to TRBD2 (6 bases). The CDR3 has 16 amino acids. Germline-derived CDR1 and CDR2 are SGDLS and YYNGEE. V lost 2 bases and J 1 base, leaving 13 bases between the germline ends. The CDR3 here is CASSVTGTPSYNEQFF. The CDR3 DNA follows: TGTGCCAGCAGCGTCACCGGGACTCCTTCCTACAATGAGCAGTTCTTC.

This chain uses TRBV3-1 with TRBJ1-1, with TRBD1 as a possible D gene (6 bases). Looked up from germline, CDR1 is LGHDT and CDR2 is YNNKEL (reference sequence). V lost 4 bases to trimming and J lost 2 bases, with 11 bases between them. The CDR3 totals 14 residues. The CDR3: CASSLNRVNTEAFF. In DNA form, the CDR3 reads TGTGCCAGCAGCCTTAACAGGGTTAACACTGAAGCTTTCTTT.

This clone was seen only a few times. This chain uses TRBV28 with TRBJ1-1; weak D call: TRBD1 (5 bases). From germline, CDR1 is MDHEN and CDR2 SYDVKM. The CDR3 sequence is 15 residues long. The ends were cut back, 5 bases at V and 12 bases at J, with 25 bases in the middle. The CDR3 DNA reads TGTGCCAGCAGTCAACTCGCAAGGGGCGCAGCAGTTTCTTTCTTT. Residues: CASSQLARGAAVSFF.

The chain joins TRBV20-1 to TRBJ1-5, with D possibly being TRBD1 (5 bases). Per germline, CDR1 DFQATT and CDR2 SNEGSKA (reference sequence). The germline V and J ends were trimmed by 3 bases and 7 bases, with 22 bases remaining between them. This CDR3 comprises 16 residues. The chain's CDR3 is CSASPRLVTVLQPQHF. CDR3 DNA: TGCAGTGCTAGTCCTAGACTTGTGACAGTATTACAGCCCCAGCATTTT.

This clone was seen at least ten times. The V and J genes are TRBV27 and TRBJ2-7; tentative D call: TRBD2 (5 bases). This CDR3 has 10 amino acids. Germline V gene sequence: CDR1 MNHEY, CDR2 SMNVEV (reference sequence). Trimming cost V 7 bases and J 4 bases, with 5 bases left between them. The CDR3 spells CASTGYEQYF. In DNA form, the CDR3 reads TGTGCCAGCACGGGGTACGAGCAGTACTTC.

This clone was recorded many times. The CDR3 here is CASLSVSAKNIQYF. CDR3 sequence (DNA): TGTGCCAGCCTGTCTGTGTCGGCCAAAAACATTCAGTACTTC. The chain links TRBV6-1 to TRBJ2-4; D unclear. Trimming cost V 8 bases and J 1 base, with 12 bases left between them. Per germline, CDR1 MNHNS and CDR2 SASEGT. This CDR3 spans 14 amino acids.

Turning to this clone: A junction end diverges from the germline sequence, so it may reflect a read error. The chain uses TRBV28 and TRBJ2-7; D is possibly TRBD1 or TRBD2 (6 bases each). This CDR3 has 15 amino acids. Per the germline V gene, CDR1 is MDHEN and CDR2 is SYDVKM. In nucleotides, the CDR3 is TGTGCGAGCAGCCTCAGGGCGTTAGGGGGGTACGAGCCGTACTTC. This gives the protein CASSLRALGGYEPYF.

This clone was counted ten times or more. The rearrangement uses TRBV10-3 and TRBJ1-1; 8 positions match TRBD1. The CDR3 totals 13 residues. The germline V gene has CDR1 ENHRY and CDR2 SYGVKD. The ends lost 5 bases at V and 4 bases at J; junction bases unmatched: 3. The CDR3 is CAISQGALTEAFF. Here the CDR3 DNA reads TGTGCCATCAGTCAGGGGGCGCTCACTGAAGCTTTCTTT.

The sample holds many counts of this clone. CDR3 loop: CASSLDSGYEQYF. In DNA, the CDR3 is TGTGCCAGCAGCTTAGATTCCGGCTACGAGCAGTACTTC. The chain joins TRBV11-2 to TRBJ2-7; unclear D gene. The CDR3 is 13 residues long. Germline V gene sequence: CDR1 SGHAT, CDR2 FQNNGV. V shed 0 bases and J shed 3 bases, with 6 bases lying between them.

The chain combines TRBV4-2 with TRBJ2-5; TRBD1 or TRBD2 may be the D gene (6 bases each). The CDR3 covers 13 residues. V was clipped by 0 bases and J by 10 bases, with 12 bases between them. Germline CDR1 is LGHNA and CDR2 is YNFKEQ. The CDR3 DNA reads TGTGCCAGCAGCCAAGATGTAGGGGGGAACCAGTACTTC. It is translated as CASSQDVGGNQYF.

The DNA of the CDR3 is TGTGCCAGCAGCTCATGTGGACTAGGTCCCTCTGGGGCCAACGTCCTGACTTTC. Encoded protein: CASSSCGLGPSGANVLTF. The chain combines TRBV7-3 with TRBJ2-6; TRBD2 agrees at 7 bases. The germline V gene has CDR1 SGHTA and CDR2 FQGTGA. V trimming: 4 bases; J trimming: 0 bases; junction bases outside the gene matches: 9. There are 18 residues in the CDR3.

Notes on this clone: Since a much larger clone is just one base distant, this may be a read error. This sequence joins TRBV4-1 and TRBJ2-3, with TRBD2 identical over 14 bases. Germline V gene lookup returns CDR1 MGHRA and CDR2 YSYEKL. The trim removed 3 bases at V and 6 bases at J, leaving 11 bases unmatched. There are 18 residues in the CDR3. CDR3 region: CASSQGLAGAEFPDTQYF. Here the CDR3 DNA reads TGCGCCAGCAGCCAGGGACTAGCGGGAGCAGAGTTCCCCGATACGCAGTATTTT.

The J gene is TRBJ2-7, the V gene TRBV10-3; 9 nucleotides line up with TRBD1. Looked up from germline, CDR1 is ENHRY and CDR2 is SYGVKD. V lost 10 bases and J lost 0; bases outside the gene matches: 13. The CDR3 has 16 residues. DNA for the CDR3: TGTGCCACGTGCTTATTTGGGACAGGGCACTCCTACGAGCAGTACTTC. This gives the protein CATCLFGTGHSYEQYF.

This clone was seen a few times. CDR3 DNA sequence: TGTGCCAGCAGTCATAACAGGGGGTATGGCTACACCTTC. Protein sequence: CASSHNRGYGYTF. V usage is TRBV12-3 or TRBV12-4 and J usage is TRBJ1-2; 8 bases map to TRBD1. V lost 5 bases to trimming and J lost 5 bases; unmatched junction nucleotides: 4. The CDR3 extends over 13 amino acids.

Notes on this clone: An end of the junction does not agree with germline; a read error may underlie this. V usage is TRBV23-1 and J usage is TRBJ2-1, with 8 bases aligning to TRBD2. TRBV23-1 is classed as an ORF, of uncertain function. The CDR3 covers 16 residues. The CDR3 DNA sequence: TGCGCCAGCAGCCTCGGGACTAGAGGGAGGAGGAATGAGGAGTTCTTC. Amino acid sequence: CASSLGTRGRRNEEFF.

In its sample, this clone was seen many times. The rearrangement uses TRBV12-5 and TRBJ2-7, with 7 positions matching TRBD1. This CDR3 is 14 amino acids long. Trimming removed 6 bases from V and 0 bases from J; junction bases left unmatched: 5. The germline gives CDR1 LGHNT, CDR2 FRNRAP. As DNA, the CDR3 is TGTGCTAGTGGCCTGACAGGGCCCTCCTACGAGCAGTACTTC. Translation gives CASGLTGPSYEQYF.

This clone came up many times. The rearrangement links TRBV28 to TRBJ2-7; D ambiguous. The V end was cut by 7 bases, the J end by 0 bases, with 19 bases between. This CDR3 spans 16 amino acids. Germline V gene lookup returns CDR1 MDHEN and CDR2 SYDVKM. This CDR3 is CASIPIDPVFSYEQYF. The CDR3 coding sequence is TGTGCCAGCATTCCCATAGACCCCGTATTCTCCTACGAGCAGTACTTC.

This clone was seen many times. J is TRBJ1-1 and V is TRBV29-1; 8 nucleotides agree with TRBD1. V lost 2 bases, J lost 8 bases, and 4 bases stayed unmatched. CDR3 length equals 12 residues. Germline CDR1 reads SQVTM; CDR2 reads ANQGSEA. As DNA, the CDR3 is TGCAGCGTTGAACCGACAGGGGTAGAAGCTTTCTTT. This translates into CSVEPTGVEAFF.

Ten or more counts support this clone. The genes are TRBV20-1 and TRBJ2-2; D possibly corresponds to TRBD2 (5 bases). This CDR3 region has 15 residues. CDR1 is DFQATT, CDR2 SNEGSKA, per germline (reference sequence). V lost 0 bases and J 3 bases, leaving 11 bases between the germline ends. CDR3 loop: CSARESRTHTGELFF. The CDR3 DNA is TGCAGTGCTAGAGAGTCTCGGACTCACACCGGGGAGCTGTTTTTT.